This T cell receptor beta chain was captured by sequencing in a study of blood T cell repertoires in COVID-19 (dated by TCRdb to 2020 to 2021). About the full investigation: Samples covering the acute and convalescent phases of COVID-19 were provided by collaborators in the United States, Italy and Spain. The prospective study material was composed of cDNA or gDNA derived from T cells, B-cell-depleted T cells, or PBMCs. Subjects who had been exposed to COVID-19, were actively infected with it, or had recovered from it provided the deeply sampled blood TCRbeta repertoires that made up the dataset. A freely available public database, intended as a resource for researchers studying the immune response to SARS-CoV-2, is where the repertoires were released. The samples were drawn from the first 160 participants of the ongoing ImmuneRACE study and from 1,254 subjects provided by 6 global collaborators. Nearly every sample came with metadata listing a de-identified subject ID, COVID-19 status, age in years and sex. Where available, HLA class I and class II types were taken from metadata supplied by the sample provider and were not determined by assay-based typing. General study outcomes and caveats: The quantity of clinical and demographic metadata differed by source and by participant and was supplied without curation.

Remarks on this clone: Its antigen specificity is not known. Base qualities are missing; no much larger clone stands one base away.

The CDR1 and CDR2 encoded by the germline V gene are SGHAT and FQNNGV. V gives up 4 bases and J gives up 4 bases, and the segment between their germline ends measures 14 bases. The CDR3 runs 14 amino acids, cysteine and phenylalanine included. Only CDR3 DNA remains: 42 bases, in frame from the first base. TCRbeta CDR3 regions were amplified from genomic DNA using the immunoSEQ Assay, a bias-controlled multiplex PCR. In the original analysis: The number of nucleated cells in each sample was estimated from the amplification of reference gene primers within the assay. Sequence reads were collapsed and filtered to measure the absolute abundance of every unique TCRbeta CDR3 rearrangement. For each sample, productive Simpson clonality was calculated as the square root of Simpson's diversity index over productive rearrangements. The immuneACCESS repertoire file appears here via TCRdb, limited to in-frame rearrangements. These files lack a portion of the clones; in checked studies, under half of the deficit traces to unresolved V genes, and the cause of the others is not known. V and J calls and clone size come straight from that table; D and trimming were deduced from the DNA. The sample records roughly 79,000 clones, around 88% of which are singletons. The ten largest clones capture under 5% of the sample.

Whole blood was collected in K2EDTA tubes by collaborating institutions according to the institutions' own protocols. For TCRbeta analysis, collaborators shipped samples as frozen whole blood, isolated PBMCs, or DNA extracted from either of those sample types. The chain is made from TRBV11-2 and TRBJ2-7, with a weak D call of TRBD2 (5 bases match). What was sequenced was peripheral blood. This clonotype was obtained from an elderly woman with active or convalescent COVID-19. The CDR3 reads CASSWTVPGYEQYF. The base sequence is TGTGCCAGCAGCTGGACTGTGCCGGGGTACGAGCAGTACTTC.